This T cell receptor beta chain was recorded in a study of shared clonotypes between healthy human individuals. General study results and limits: Depth of sequencing was expected to influence donor clonotype sharing.

The germline V gene has CDR1 MGHRA and CDR2 YSYEKL. This CDR3 region has 15 residues. V was shortened by 2 bases and J by 4 bases, with 14 bases between the two germline ends. With respect to this clone: The antigen remains undetermined.

Healthy HIV-negative adults without recent acute infections or vaccinations served as donors. Authors' analysis steps: ImmunoSEQ output held junction-only sequences without quality scores, so filtering differed. Clones were read by immunoSEQ multiplex PCR, and TCRdb kept only the in-frame ones, dropping some. That table gives V, J and clone size, and the DNA gave D and trimming. The sample lists about 380,000 clones, about 96% seen once, with 0.32% in the top ten. This sequence joins TRBV4-1 and TRBJ2-5; possible D gene TRBD1, 5 bases. The receptor was isolated from a man aged 30 to 39 in good health. The sequenced sample consisted of memory CD8+ T cells sorted from blood. Subset described: CD45RO+ cells pooled with CCR7-negative TemRA cells. The CDR3 spells CASSQYPSGPETQYF. The CDR3 nucleotides are TGCGCCAGCAGCCAATATCCCTCAGGGCCAGAGACCCAGTACTTC.